This T cell receptor beta chain came from a study of blood T cell repertoires in COVID-19. Study context: Samples representing acute and convalescent COVID-19 were sourced from the United States, Italy and Spain. PBMCs, B-cell-depleted T cells, or T cells provided the cDNA or gDNA that made up the material.

The CDR3 is 13 residues long. V was shortened by 7 bases and J by 4 bases, with 13 bases between the two germline ends. Germline lookup yields CDR1 SGHTA and CDR2 FQGNSA. Original methodology: Reference gene primer amplification gave estimated nucleated cell counts. Measured with immunoSEQ multiplex PCR; TCRdb has only the in-frame clones, and not every one. The V and J calls and the clone size are those of that table, but D and trimming were determined from the DNA. The data show some 72,000 clones, approximately 86% seen once. This chain uses TRBV7-2 with TRBJ2-5; a weak D match, TRBD1 (6 bases). Sequencing was performed on peripheral blood. The receptor comes from a man between 45 and 60 years old with active or convalescent COVID-19. For the CDR3, the DNA is TGTGCCAGCATGAGGGGGATAGGAGAGACCCAGTACTTC. The encoded protein is CASMRGIGETQYF.